The 13 T cell receptor beta chains below all came from one sample that was sequenced in a study of long-term antiretroviral therapy in people with HIV. An immunoSEQ assay, version v3.0, was performed at survey level. Data came from immunoSEQ multiplex PCR; TCRdb stores just in-frame clones and leaves some out. The sample contains 18,000 or so clones, approximately 92% of which appear only once. Material: unsorted PBMCs, obtained 4.2 years after starting antiretroviral therapy. These receptors came from a man aged 50-59 years with HIV.

This clone was recorded once. In nucleotides, the CDR3 is TGTGCCAGCTCGAGTCCCGGGACTAGCGAGCGGAATGAGCAGTTCTTC. Protein product: CASSSPGTSERNEQFF. The V and J genes are TRBV18 and TRBJ2-1, with 10 nucleotides matching TRBD2. The V gene's germline CDR1 is KGHSH and CDR2 LQKENI. The ends lost 6 bases at V and 7 bases at J; junction bases unmatched: 12. This CDR3 region has 16 residues. The variable domain in full, completed from reference TRBV18 and TRBJ2-1, reads NAGVMQNPRHLVRRRGQEARLRCSPMKGHSHVYWYRQLPEEGLKFMVYLQKENIIDESGMPKERFSAEFPKEGPSILRIQQVVRGDSAAYFCASSSPGTSERNEQFFGPGTRLTVL.

The gene calls are TRBV4-3 and TRBJ1-4, with D hard to call. This CDR3 has 16 residues. V shed 4 bases and J shed 0 bases, with 12 bases lying between them. CDR1 is LGHNA, CDR2 YSLEER, per germline. The CDR3 DNA reads as TGCGCCAGCAGCCCCTCCAATGCGGCAACTAATGAAAAACTGTTTTTT. Residues: CASSPSNAATNEKLFF.

The J gene is TRBJ1-2, the V gene TRBV30; the match to TRBD1 covers 7 bases. Germline values: CDR1 GTSNPN, CDR2 SVGIG (reference sequence). The CDR3 has 13 residues. J gave up 8 bases and V 2 bases, and 8 bases lay outside the gene matches. In nucleotides, the CDR3 is TGTGCCTGGAGTCCTACAGGGGCGGGAGGCTACACCTTC. Amino acid sequence: CAWSPTGAGGYTF. Full variable domain (missing parts from reference TRBV30 and TRBJ1-2): SQTIHQWPATLVQPVGSPLSLECTVEGTSNPNLYWYRQAAGRGLQLLFYSVGIGQISSEVPQNLSASRPQDRQFILSSKKLLLSDSGFYLCAWSPTGAGGYTFGSGTRLTVV.

J is TRBJ2-3 and V is TRBV5-4, with D perhaps TRBD2 (5 bases). The V and J ends lost 9 bases and 1 base respectively, with 18 bases between them. This CDR3 region has 15 residues. Germline V lookup: CDR1 SGHNT, CDR2 YYREEE (reference sequence). This chain's CDR3 is CATYLRAGGTDTQYF. The CDR3 DNA sequence: TGTGCCACCTACCTCCGGGCCGGGGGCACAGATACGCAGTATTTT.

The chain carries TRBV7-2 and TRBJ1-3; D gene unclear. Trimming took 2 bases from V and 1 from J, leaving 9 bases between them. The CDR3 runs to 15 residues. CDR1 and CDR2 from the germline V gene are SGHTA and FQGNSA. CDR3 DNA sequence: TGTGCCAGCAGCTTAAGCGAGAGGTCTGGAAACACCATATATTTT. Amino acids: CASSLSERSGNTIYF.

The chain joins TRBV19 to TRBJ1-1; D perhaps matches TRBD1 (6 bases). Trimming cost V 8 bases and J 4 bases, with 14 bases left between them. CDR1 and CDR2 (germline): LNHDA, SQIVND (reference sequence). This CDR3 region has 13 residues. CDR3 sequence reads: CASGNREGTEAFF. For the CDR3, the DNA is TGTGCCAGTGGTAACAGGGAAGGCACTGAAGCTTTCTTT.

The rearrangement uses TRBV28 and TRBJ1-2, with unresolved D. This CDR3 comprises 13 residues. V was cut by 2 bases and J by 8 bases, with 12 bases left in between. Germline CDR1 reads MDHEN; CDR2 reads SYDVKM. CDR3: CASSLKGREGYTF. CDR3 nucleotide sequence: TGTGCCAGCAGTTTAAAGGGCCGGGAGGGCTACACCTTC.

The CDR3 coding sequence is TGCGCCAGCAGTGACCCGGACAGGGGGAACACCGGGGAGCTGTTTTTT. Protein sequence: CASSDPDRGNTGELFF. The chain recombines TRBV10-1 with TRBJ2-2; TRBD1 agrees at 9 bases. This CDR3 has 16 amino acids. V shed 3 bases and J 1 base; nucleotides not matched to a gene: 3. Germline assignment: CDR1 WNHNN and CDR2 SYGVQD (reference sequence).

The V and J genes are TRBV2 and TRBJ1-4; the D is unclear. There are 14 residues in the CDR3. V lost 7 bases and J lost 5, with 14 bases in between. Germline V gene data show CDR1 as SNHLY and CDR2 as FYNNEI. CDR3 sequence reads: CASKIYNSNEKLFF. The CDR3 DNA sequence: TGTGCCAGCAAGATTTACAACTCGAATGAAAAACTGTTTTTT. The entire variable domain, with the rest obtained from reference TRBV2 and TRBJ1-4, is as follows: EPEVTQTPSHQVTQMGQEVILRCVPISNHLYFYWYRQILGQKVEFLVSFYNNEISEKSEIFDDQFSVERPDGSNFTLKIRSTKLEDSAMYFCASKIYNSNEKLFFGSGTQLSVL.

V usage is TRBV12-2 and J usage is TRBJ2-7; TRBD1 reflects the table's D call only, with no check against the DNA. TRBV12-2 is reported as a pseudogene. The CDR3 contains 16 residues. CDR3 sequence: CASRLARRGSSYEQYF. In nucleotides, the CDR3 is TGTGCAAGTCGCTTAGCGCGAAGGGGGAGCTCCTACGAGCAGTACTTC.

The genes are TRBV6-1 and TRBJ1-1, with no clear D. This CDR3 region has 13 residues. Deletions cut 4 bases from V and 1 base from J, with 7 bases between. Looked up from germline, CDR1 is MNHNS and CDR2 is SASEGT. CDR3 bases: TGTGCCAGCAGTGCGAAGGGGAACACTGAAGCTTTCTTT. Its protein product is CASSAKGNTEAFF.

The chain recombines TRBV5-1 with TRBJ2-5, with TRBD1 matching over 9 bases. The ends lost 0 bases at V and 2 bases at J; junction bases unmatched: 5. CDR3 length equals 16 residues. Germline-derived CDR1 and CDR2 are SGHRS and YFSETQ. This CDR3 is CASSLGRGTGQETQYF. Here the CDR3 DNA reads TGCGCCAGCAGCTTGGGGCGGGGGACAGGGCAAGAGACCCAGTACTTC.

The rearrangement uses TRBV5-6 and TRBJ2-1, with 8 bases identical to TRBD2. Germline lookup yields CDR1 SGHDT and CDR2 YYEEEE. The length of the CDR3 is 15 residues. Trimming took 4 bases from V and 9 from J; bases not matched to a gene: 12. CDR3: CASSPAGGSGREQFF. Written as DNA, the CDR3 is TGTGCCAGCAGCCCGGCGGGGGGCTCGGGTCGTGAGCAGTTCTTC.